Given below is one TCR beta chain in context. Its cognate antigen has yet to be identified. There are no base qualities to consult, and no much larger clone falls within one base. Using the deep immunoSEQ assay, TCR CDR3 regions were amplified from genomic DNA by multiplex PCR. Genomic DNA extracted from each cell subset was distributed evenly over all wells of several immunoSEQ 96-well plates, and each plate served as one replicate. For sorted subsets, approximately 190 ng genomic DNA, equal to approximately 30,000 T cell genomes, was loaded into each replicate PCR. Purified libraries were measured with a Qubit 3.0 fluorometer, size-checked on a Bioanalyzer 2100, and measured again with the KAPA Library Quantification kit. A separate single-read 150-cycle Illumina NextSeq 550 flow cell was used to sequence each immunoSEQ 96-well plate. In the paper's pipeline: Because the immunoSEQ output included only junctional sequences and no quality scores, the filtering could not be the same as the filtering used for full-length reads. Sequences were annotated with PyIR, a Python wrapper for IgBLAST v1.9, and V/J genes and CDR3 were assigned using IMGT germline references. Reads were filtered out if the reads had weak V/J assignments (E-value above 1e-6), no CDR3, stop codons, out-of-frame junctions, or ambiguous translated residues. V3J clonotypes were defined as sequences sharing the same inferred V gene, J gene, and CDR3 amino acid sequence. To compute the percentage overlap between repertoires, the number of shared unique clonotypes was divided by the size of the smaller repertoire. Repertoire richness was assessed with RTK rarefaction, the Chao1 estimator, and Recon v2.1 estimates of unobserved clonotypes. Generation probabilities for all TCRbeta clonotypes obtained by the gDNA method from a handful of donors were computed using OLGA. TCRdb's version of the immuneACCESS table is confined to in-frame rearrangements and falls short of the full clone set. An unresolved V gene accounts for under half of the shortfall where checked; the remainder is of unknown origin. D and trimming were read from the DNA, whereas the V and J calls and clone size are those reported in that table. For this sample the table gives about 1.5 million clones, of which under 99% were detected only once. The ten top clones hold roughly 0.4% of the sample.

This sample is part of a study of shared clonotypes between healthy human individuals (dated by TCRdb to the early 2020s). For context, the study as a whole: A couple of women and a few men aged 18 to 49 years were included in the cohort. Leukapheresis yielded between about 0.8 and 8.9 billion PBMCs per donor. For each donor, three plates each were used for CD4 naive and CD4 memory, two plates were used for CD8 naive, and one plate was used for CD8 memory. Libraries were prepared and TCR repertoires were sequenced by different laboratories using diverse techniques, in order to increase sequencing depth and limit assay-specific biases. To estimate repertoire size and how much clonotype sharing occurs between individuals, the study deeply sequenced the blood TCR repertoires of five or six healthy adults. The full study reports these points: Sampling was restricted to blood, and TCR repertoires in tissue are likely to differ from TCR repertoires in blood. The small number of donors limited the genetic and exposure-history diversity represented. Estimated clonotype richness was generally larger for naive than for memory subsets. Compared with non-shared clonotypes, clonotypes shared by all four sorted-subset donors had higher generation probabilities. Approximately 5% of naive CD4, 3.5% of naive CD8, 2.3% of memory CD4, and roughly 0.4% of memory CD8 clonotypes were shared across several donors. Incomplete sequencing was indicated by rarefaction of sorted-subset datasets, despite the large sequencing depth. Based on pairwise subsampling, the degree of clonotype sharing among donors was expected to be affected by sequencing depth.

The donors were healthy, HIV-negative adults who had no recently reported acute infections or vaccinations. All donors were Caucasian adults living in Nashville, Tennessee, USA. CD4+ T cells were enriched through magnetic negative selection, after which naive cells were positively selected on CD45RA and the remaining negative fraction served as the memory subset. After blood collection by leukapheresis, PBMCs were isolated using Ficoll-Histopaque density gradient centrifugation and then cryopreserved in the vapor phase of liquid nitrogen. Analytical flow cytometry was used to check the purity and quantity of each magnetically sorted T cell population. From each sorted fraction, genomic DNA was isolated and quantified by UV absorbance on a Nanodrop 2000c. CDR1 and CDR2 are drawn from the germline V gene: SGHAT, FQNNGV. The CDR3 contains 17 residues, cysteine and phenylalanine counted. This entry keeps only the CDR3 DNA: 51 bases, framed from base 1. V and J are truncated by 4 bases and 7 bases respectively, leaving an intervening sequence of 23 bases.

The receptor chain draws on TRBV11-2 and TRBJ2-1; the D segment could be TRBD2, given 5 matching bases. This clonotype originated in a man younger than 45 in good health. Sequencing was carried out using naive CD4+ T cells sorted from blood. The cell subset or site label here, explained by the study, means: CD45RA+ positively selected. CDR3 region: CASSSPSAERHLNEQFF. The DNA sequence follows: TGTGCCAGCAGCTCCCCCTCGGCGGAGCGGCACCTTAATGAGCAGTTCTTC.